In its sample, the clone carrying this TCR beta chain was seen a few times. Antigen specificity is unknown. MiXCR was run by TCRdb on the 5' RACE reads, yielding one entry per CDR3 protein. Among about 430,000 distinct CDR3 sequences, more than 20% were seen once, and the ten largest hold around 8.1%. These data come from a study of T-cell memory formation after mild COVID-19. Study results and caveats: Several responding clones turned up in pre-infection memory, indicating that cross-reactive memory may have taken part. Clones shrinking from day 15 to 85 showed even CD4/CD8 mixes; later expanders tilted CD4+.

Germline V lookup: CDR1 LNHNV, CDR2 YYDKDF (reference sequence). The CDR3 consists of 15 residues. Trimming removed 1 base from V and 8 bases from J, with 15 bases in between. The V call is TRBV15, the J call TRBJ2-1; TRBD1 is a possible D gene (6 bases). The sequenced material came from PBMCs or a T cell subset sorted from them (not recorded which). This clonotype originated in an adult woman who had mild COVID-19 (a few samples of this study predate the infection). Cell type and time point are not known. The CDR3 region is CATSRGGGGVHEQFF. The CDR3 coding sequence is TGTGCCACCAGCAGAGGTGGGGGCGGAGTGCATGAGCAGTTCTTC.